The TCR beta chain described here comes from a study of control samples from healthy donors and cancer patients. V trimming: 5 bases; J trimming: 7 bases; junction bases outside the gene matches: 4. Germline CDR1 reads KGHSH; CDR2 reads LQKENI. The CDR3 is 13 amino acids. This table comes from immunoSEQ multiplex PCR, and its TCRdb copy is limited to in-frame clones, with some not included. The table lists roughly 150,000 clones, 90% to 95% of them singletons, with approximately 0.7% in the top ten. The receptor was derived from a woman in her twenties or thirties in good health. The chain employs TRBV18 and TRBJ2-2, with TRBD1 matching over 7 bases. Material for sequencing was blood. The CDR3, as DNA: TGTGCCAGCTCATCCAGACAGGGCGGGGAGCTGTTTTTT. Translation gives CASSSRQGGELFF.